This is a list of T cell receptor beta chains from one sample in a study of T cell responses to AZD1222 COVID-19 vaccine. Sequencing used immunoSEQ multiplex PCR; TCRdb keeps in-frame clones, though not all of them. The table has 100,000 to 130,000 clones, roughly 86% seen once; the top ten hold about 3.3%. This sample comprised peripheral blood, obtained on day 0 of AZD1222 vaccination. These receptor sequences come from an adult in good health. CDR3s include the opening cysteine and the closing phenylalanine or tryptophan. A D gene is named only where the DNA matches it firmly.

V gene	J gene	D gene	CDR3 DNA	CDR3 protein
TRBV2	TRBJ1-6	-	TGTGCCAGCAGTTGGGACACCTCCTATAATTCACCCCTCCACTTT	CASSWDTSYNSPLHF
TRBV20-1	TRBJ1-2	-	TGCAGTGCTAGTCAGATGAGGGATGGCTACACCTTC	CSASQMRDGYTF
TRBV27	TRBJ1-5	-	TGTGCCAGCAGTTGGGGTTATAGCAATCAGCCCCAGCATTTT	CASSWGYSNQPQHF
TRBV28	TRBJ2-3	TRBD2	TGTGCCAGCAGACCCCCTCGCGGGGGGGCAGCAGATACGCAGTATTTT	CASRPPRGGAADTQYF
TRBV6-6	TRBJ2-7	TRBD2	TGTGCCAGCATCCCCGGGGAGGGTAACGGCGAGCAGTACTTC	CASIPGEGNGEQYF
TRBV7-9	TRBJ2-5	-	TGTGCCAGCAGCTTCGGGGGATACCAAGAGACCCAGTACTTC	CASSFGGYQETQYF
TRBV19	TRBJ2-5	-	TGTGCCAGTAGTATCGTGGGACGGGAGACCCAGTACTTC	CASSIVGRETQYF
TRBV5-1	TRBJ2-1	TRBD1	TGCGCCAGCAGCCCCGGACAGGTATACAATGAGCAGTTCTTC	CASSPGQVYNEQFF
TRBV28	TRBJ2-1	-	TGTGCCAGCAGCCAAATCCAGGGCCTCCTCAGCAATGAGCAGTTCTTC	CASSQIQGLLSNEQFF
TRBV9	TRBJ1-6	-	TGTGCCAGCGGCAGGGCCAATTCACCCCTCCACTTT	CASGRANSPLHF